This TCR beta chain was captured in a study of cytomegalovirus exposure and HLA in healthy donors. Whole-study findings and limits: Later work showed greater clonal expansion in HLA-associated TCR beta chains than in equally common others.

About this clone: Its antigen is not identified.

Use of 60 Vbeta and 13 Jbeta primers characterized the PCR. Assay used: immunoSEQ multiplex PCR; TCRdb lists only in-frame clones, some missing. This table has 140,000 to 150,000 clones, more than 60% appearing once. The sample was PBMCs. This sequence originates from a male donor in good health and CMV-seronegative.

For the CDR3, the DNA is TGTGCCAGCAGCCAACTGCGACAGGGGAGTAATGAAAAACTGTTTTTT. Amino acid sequence: CASSQLRQGSNEKLFF. The rearrangement links TRBV14 to TRBJ1-4; 8 nucleotides agree with TRBD1. In germline, CDR1 is SGHDN, CDR2 FVKESK. With 2 bases clipped from V and 4 bases from J, the junction kept 6 bases outside the gene matches. The CDR3 consists of 16 residues.